Listed below are T cell receptor beta chains from one sample, sequenced in a study of T cell repertoires in cytomegalovirus infection. Antigen specificity for these receptors is unknown. TCRdb redid the calling of the reads with MiXCR, one entry per CDR3 protein. This sample has under 350,000 distinct CDR3 sequences, with approximately 22% found just once. Sequencing used cultured PBMCs, obtained from culture after CMV antigen stimulation. The receptors derive from a human donor in good health (CMV status not recorded). Some clones in this sample may be carry-over from other donors' samples. Each CDR3 is given with its conserved first and last residue.

V	J	CDR3
TRBV11-2	TRBJ2-3	CASSLRMAASRDTQYF
TRBV12-3/TRBV12-4	TRBJ1-2	CASTWDSPNYGYTF
TRBV6-1	TRBJ2-6	CASSLGGGGGANVLTF
TRBV27	TRBJ2-2	CASSLPSGSTGELFF
TRBV7-9	TRBJ1-1	CASSSGWAGGEMNTEAFF
TRBV19	TRBJ1-2	CASIHLGQANYGYTF
TRBV6-5	TRBJ2-2	CASSYSGGIQLAGELFF
TRBV12-3/TRBV12-4	TRBJ2-3	CASRRAGGLGEISTDTQYF
TRBV29-1	TRBJ1-3	CSVAPRAGADGNTIYF
TRBV5-6	TRBJ2-7	CVSSLVGRGYEQYF
TRBV7-3	TRBJ2-3	CASSLTFGGDYTQYF
TRBV19	TRBJ2-7	CASSMAPSYEQYF
TRBV12-3/TRBV12-4	TRBJ2-7	CASSLTSGRLEQYF
TRBV7-8	TRBJ2-3	CASSATYTDTQYF
TRBV7-2	TRBJ2-7	CASSLVPGPREQYF
TRBV18	TRBJ2-1	CASSSRADRYNEQFF
TRBV20-1	TRBJ2-7	CSASLGGTSGLYEQYF
TRBV6-2/TRBV6-3	TRBJ2-7	CASRLGGSAEQYF
TRBV12-3/TRBV12-4	TRBJ2-2	CASSPLVGELFF
TRBV12-3/TRBV12-4	TRBJ1-1	CASTQRGGPNWDTEAFF
TRBV7-2	TRBJ2-5	CASSLGMLPQGETQYF
TRBV9	TRBJ2-7	CASSVGGGTSGFFEQYF
TRBV5-4	TRBJ2-1	CASSSGLASIGDEQFF
TRBV24-1	TRBJ2-1	CATSDLTASQDYNEQFF
TRBV7-2	TRBJ2-4	CASSPDRAYATYF
TRBV6-5	TRBJ1-5	CASSYSGQGKGQPQHF
TRBV6-6	TRBJ1-1	CASIRTANTEAFF
TRBV11-2	TRBJ2-7	CASSVDRTGQYF
TRBV30	TRBJ1-2	CAWSYEDRGAYGYTF
TRBV12-3/TRBV12-4	TRBJ2-1	CASSLLVSANEQFF
TRBV12-3/TRBV12-4	TRBJ1-2	CASSFGVNYGYTF
TRBV28	TRBJ2-2	CASSSGTFTGELFF
TRBV7-2	TRBJ1-2	CASSHPGGEGYTF
TRBV28	TRBJ1-2	CASSLSSGNYGYTF
TRBV7-2	TRBJ2-7	CASSLVSLAGTFYEQYF
TRBV28	TRBJ2-1	CASSLSLASYNEQFF
TRBV19	TRBJ2-3	CASSIGGVAVATDTQYF
TRBV7-9	TRBJ1-2	CASSLDGGDGYTF
TRBV27	TRBJ2-3	CASKGTSTDTQYF
TRBV11-3	TRBJ2-1	CASTPVGAGRDNEQFF
TRBV7-2	TRBJ1-3	CASSLGQAPGNTIYF
TRBV7-6	TRBJ2-7	CASIPPYEQYF
TRBV6-2/TRBV6-3	TRBJ1-1	CASSYINTEAFF
TRBV4-3	TRBJ1-1	CASSQVQGNTEAFF
TRBV4-1	TRBJ2-1	CASSQLVAGTGEQFF